This note documents a single T cell receptor (beta chain) sequence. The CDR3 is 16 amino acids. The junction had 6 bases not matched to a gene; V was cut back by 1 base and J by 3 bases. The V gene's germline CDR1 is LGHNA and CDR2 YSLEER. The sample originates from a study of control samples from healthy donors and cancer patients. Profiling relied on immunoSEQ multiplex PCR, and the TCRdb table lists in-frame clones only, not all of them. The data show 130,000 to 150,000 clones, 85% to 95% seen once. Sequencing input: PBMCs. The sequence came from a man between 60 and 75 years old with colorectal cancer. This chain uses TRBV4-3 with TRBJ1-3, with 7 bases fitting TRBD1. The CDR3 sequence: CASSQGHRGYGNTIYF. Here the CDR3 DNA reads TGCGCCAGCAGCCAAGGTCACAGGGGCTATGGAAACACCATATATTTT.